This TCR beta chain originates from a study of long-term antiretroviral therapy in people with HIV. Whole-study findings and limits: ART adherence, viral resistance and therapy changes were not recorded. An increase in diversity followed ART, yet levels stayed below transplant donor controls. Within the repertoire, clones expanded before ART were dominant at all time points.

Germline V CDR1 and CDR2: LGHNA, YNFKEQ. The CDR3 length is 18 residues. V was clipped by 3 bases and J by 2 bases; unmatched bases: 7. At the survey level, the v3.0 immunoSEQ assay was run. Sequencing had a target that covered 40,000-50,000 T-cell genomes per sample. The method was immunoSEQ multiplex PCR; TCRdb's version includes in-frame clones alone and lacks a portion of them. The sample comprises approximately 26,000 clones, around 90% of which are singletons, and 3.6% rests with the top ten. On this clone: Its antigen is undetermined.

This clonotype originated in a woman under 30 with HIV. The sample was unsorted PBMCs, taken 1.8 years after starting antiretroviral therapy. The genes are TRBV4-2 and TRBJ2-1; 13 positions agree with TRBD2. In nucleotides, the CDR3 is TGTGCCAGCAGCCAGTCCGGGACTAGCGGGAACACCTACAATGAGCAGTTCTTC. Amino acids: CASSQSGTSGNTYNEQFF.